This T cell receptor beta chain was profiled in a study of blood T cell repertoires in COVID-19. Study overall: Samples came from the United States, Italy and Spain, spanning acute and convalescent COVID-19. Sources were T cells, B-cell-depleted T cells, or PBMCs; the material itself was cDNA or gDNA.

As processed by the authors: By means of reference gene primer amplification, nucleated cell counts were estimated. The method was immunoSEQ multiplex PCR; TCRdb's version includes in-frame clones alone and lacks a portion of them. Clone size and the V and J calls come from that table; the DNA yielded D and trimming. This sample has more than 100,000 clones, with around 79% found just once. The trim removed 5 bases at V and 5 bases at J, leaving 3 bases unmatched. The CDR3 length is 11 residues. Per the germline V gene, CDR1 is SQVTM and CDR2 is ANQGSEA. This TCR was sampled from a man between 65 and 79 years old with acute or convalescent COVID-19. The rearrangement uses TRBV29-1 and TRBJ2-7; 7 nucleotides line up with TRBD1. Sequenced: peripheral blood. This CDR3 is CSVSDRDEQYF. The CDR3 DNA reads as TGCAGCGTTTCCGACAGGGACGAGCAGTACTTC.